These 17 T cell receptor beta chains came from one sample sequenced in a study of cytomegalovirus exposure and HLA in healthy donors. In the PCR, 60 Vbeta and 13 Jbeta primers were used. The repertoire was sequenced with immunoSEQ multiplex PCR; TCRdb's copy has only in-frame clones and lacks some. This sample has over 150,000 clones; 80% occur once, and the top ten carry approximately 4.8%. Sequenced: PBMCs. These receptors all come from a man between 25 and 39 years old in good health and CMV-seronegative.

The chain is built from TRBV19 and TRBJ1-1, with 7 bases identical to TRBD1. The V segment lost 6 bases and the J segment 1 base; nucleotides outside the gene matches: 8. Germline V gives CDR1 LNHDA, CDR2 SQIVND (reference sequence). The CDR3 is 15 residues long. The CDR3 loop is CASRGTRDRNTEAFF. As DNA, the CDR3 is TGTGCCAGTAGGGGAACGAGGGACAGGAACACTGAAGCTTTCTTT.

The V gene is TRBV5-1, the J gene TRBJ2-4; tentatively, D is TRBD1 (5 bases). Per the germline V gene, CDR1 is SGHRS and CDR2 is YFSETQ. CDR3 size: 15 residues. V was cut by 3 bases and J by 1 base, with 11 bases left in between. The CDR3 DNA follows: TGCGCCAGCAGCTGGGGCTTAGAGGCCAAAAACATTCAGTACTTC. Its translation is CASSWGLEAKNIQYF.

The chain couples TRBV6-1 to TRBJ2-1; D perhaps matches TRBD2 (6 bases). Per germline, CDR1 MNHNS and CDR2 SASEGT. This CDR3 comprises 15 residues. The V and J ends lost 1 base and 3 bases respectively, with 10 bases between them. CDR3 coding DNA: TGTGCCAGCAGTGAAGGTCTAGCGTTCTACAATGAGCAGTTCTTC. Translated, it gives CASSEGLAFYNEQFF.

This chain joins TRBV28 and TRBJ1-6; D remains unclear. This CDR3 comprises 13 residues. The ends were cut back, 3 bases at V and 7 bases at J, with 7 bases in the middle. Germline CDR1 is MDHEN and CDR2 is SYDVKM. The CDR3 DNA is TGTGCCAGCAGTTTCGCGTCCAATTCACCCCTCCACTTT. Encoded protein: CASSFASNSPLHF. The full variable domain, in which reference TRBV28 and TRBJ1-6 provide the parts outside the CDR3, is DVKVTQSSRYLVKRTGEKVFLECVQDMDHENMFWYRQDPGLGLRLIYFSYDVKMKEKGDIPEGYSVSREKKERFSLILESASTNQTSMYLCASSFASNSPLHFGNGTRLTVT.

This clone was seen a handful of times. CDR3 nucleotides: TGTGCCTGGAGTGTAGGATACGCCGGGACAGGCTACGAGCAGTACTTC. Protein product: CAWSVGYAGTGYEQYF. The chain recombines TRBV30 with TRBJ2-7; 8 bases are shared with TRBD1. The germline CDR1 and CDR2 sequences are GTSNPN and SVGIG (reference sequence). With 0 bases clipped from V and 3 bases from J, the junction kept 10 bases outside the gene matches. The CDR3 contains 16 residues. The full variable domain, in which reference TRBV30 and TRBJ2-7 provide the parts outside the CDR3, is SQTIHQWPATLVQPVGSPLSLECTVEGTSNPNLYWYRQAAGRGLQLLFYSVGIGQISSEVPQNLSASRPQDRQFILSSKKLLLSDSGFYLCAWSVGYAGTGYEQYFGPGTRLTVT.

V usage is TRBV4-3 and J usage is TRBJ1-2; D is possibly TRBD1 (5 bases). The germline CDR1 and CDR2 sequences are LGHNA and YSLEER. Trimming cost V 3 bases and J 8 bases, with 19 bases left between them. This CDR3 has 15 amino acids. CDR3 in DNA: TGCGCCAGCAGCCAGGATTCGGGACTCCTAGGGGGCTACACCTTC. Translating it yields CASSQDSGLLGGYTF.

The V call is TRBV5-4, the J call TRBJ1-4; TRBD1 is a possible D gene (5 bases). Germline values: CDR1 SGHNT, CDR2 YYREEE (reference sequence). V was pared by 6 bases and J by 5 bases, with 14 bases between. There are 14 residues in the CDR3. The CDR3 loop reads CASTMGGGNEKLFF. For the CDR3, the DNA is TGTGCCAGCACCATGGGCGGGGGAAATGAAAAACTGTTTTTT.

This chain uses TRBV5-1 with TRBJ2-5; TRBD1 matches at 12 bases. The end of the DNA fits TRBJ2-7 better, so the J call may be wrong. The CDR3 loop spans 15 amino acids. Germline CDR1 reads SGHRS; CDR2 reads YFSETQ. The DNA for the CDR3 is TGCGCCAGCAGGCACACCGGGACAGGGGGCATCGAGCAGTACTTC. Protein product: CASRHTGTGGIEQYF.

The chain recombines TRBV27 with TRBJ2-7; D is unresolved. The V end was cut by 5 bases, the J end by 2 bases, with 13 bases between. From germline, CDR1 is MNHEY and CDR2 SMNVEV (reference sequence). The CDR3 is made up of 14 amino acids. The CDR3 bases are TGTGCCAGCAGTCCGCCGAGTGTAACCTACGAGCAGTACTTC. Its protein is CASSPPSVTYEQYF.

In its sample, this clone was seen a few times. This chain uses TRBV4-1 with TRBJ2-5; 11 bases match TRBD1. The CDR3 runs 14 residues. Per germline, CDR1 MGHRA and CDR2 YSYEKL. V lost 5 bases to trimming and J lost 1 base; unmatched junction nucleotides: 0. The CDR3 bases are TGCGCCAGCAGCGGACAGGGGGCCCAAGAGACCCAGTACTTC. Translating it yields CASSGQGAQETQYF.

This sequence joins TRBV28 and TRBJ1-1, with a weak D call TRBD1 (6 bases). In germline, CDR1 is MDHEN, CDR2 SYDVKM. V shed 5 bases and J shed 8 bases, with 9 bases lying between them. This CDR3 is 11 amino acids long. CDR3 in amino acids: CASSPGQEAFF. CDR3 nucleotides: TGTGCCAGCAGTCCAGGACAGGAAGCTTTCTTT. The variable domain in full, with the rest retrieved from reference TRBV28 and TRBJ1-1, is DVKVTQSSRYLVKRTGEKVFLECVQDMDHENMFWYRQDPGLGLRLIYFSYDVKMKEKGDIPEGYSVSREKKERFSLILESASTNQTSMYLCASSPGQEAFFGQGTRLTVV.

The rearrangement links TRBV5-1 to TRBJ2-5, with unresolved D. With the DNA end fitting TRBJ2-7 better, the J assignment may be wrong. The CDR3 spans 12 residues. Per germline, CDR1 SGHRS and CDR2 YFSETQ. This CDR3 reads CASSLADYEQYF. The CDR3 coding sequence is TGCGCCAGCAGCTTGGCCGACTACGAGCAGTACTTC.

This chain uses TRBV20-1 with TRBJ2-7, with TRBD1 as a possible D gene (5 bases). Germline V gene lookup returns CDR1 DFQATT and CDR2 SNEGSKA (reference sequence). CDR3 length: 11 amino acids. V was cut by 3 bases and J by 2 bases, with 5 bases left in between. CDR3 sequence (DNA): TGCAGTGCTAGCAGGGCCTACGAGCAGTACTTC. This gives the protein CSASRAYEQYF.

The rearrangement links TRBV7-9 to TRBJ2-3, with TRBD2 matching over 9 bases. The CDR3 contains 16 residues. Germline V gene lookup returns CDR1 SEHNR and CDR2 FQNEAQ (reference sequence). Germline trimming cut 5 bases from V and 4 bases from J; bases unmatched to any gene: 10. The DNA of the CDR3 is TGTGCCAGCAGCACTACGTGGCGGGAGGGCTCAGATACGCAGTATTTT. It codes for CASSTTWREGSDTQYF. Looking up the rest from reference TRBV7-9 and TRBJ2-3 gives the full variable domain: DTGVSQNPRHKITKRGQNVTFRCDPISEHNRLYWYRQTLGQGPEFLTYFQNEAQLEKSRLLSDRFSAERPKGSFSTLEIQRTEQGDSAMYLCASSTTWREGSDTQYFGPGTRLTVL.

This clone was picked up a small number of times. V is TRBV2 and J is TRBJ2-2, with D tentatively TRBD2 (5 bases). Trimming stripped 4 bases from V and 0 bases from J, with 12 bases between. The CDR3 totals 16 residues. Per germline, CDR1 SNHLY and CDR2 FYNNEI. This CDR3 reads CASSVGRASNTGELFF. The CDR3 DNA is TGTGCCAGCAGTGTAGGGCGGGCCTCGAACACCGGGGAGCTGTTTTTT.

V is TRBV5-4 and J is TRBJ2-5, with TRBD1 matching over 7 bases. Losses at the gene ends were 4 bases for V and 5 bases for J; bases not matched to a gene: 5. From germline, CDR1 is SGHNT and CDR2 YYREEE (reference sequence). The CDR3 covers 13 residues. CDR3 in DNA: TGTGCCAGCAGCCTGACAGGGATCGAGACCCAGTACTTC. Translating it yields CASSLTGIETQYF. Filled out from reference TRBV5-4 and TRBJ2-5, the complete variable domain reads ETGVTQSPTHLIKTRGQQVTLRCSSQSGHNTVSWYQQALGQGPQFIFQYYREEENGRGNFPPRFSGLQFPNYSSELNVNALELDDSALYLCASSLTGIETQYFGPGTRLLVL.

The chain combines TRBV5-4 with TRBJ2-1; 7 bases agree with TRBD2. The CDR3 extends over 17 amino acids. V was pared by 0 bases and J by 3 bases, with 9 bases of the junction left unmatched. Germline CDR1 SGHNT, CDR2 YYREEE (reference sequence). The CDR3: CASSLGGRAGFYNEQFF. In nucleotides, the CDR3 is TGTGCCAGCAGCTTGGGGGGAAGAGCGGGGTTCTACAATGAGCAGTTCTTC.